These T cell receptor beta chains were read from a single sample in a study of OX40 agonist ivuxolimab in advanced cancers. TCRdb's table, derived via immunoSEQ multiplex PCR, lists solely in-frame clones and lacks some. The sample has 40,000 to 45,000 clones, around 90% seen once. Here the sequenced sample was CD4+ or CD8+ T cells sorted from blood, taken in a trial of the OX40 agonist ivuxolimab. Source of these receptors: an adult with an advanced solid tumor such as melanoma, head and neck, liver or kidney cancer. Each CDR3 is given with its conserved first and last residue.

TRBJ1-4,TRBV7-9,CASSLGTAEEKLFF
TRBJ2-1,TRBV7-9,CASSLARQGDHEQFF
TRBJ2-3,TRBV4-2,CASSQDIAGAGDTQYF
TRBJ1-5,TRBV9,CASSVDGHPNQPQHF
TRBJ2-3,TRBV7-9,CASSYPGTDMQYF
TRBJ2-7,TRBV5-6,CASSPTPGLGSYEQYF
TRBJ2-1,TRBV7-3,CASSLNPGVYEQFF
TRBJ1-2,TRBV27,CASSNKATNYGYTF
TRBJ2-3,TRBV2,CASSEDYAGGLADTQYF
TRBJ2-3,TRBV9,CASSVVGRRSDTQYF
TRBJ1-1,TRBV28,CASSLHPYAEAFF
TRBJ2-7,TRBV12-5,CASGLPRALEQYF
TRBJ1-1,TRBV15,CATSRGQLMNTEAFF
TRBJ2-7,TRBV30,CAWSPLSREQYF
TRBJ1-4,TRBV11-2,CASSLGSGTGRNEKLFF
TRBJ2-7,TRBV15,CATGGRGHEQYF
TRBJ2-7,TRBV5-1,CASSPTISYEQYF
TRBJ1-4,TRBV18,CASSPFSAGETSTNEKLFF
TRBJ1-5,TRBV28,CASSPTTLREIQPQHF
TRBJ2-7,TRBV5-6,CASSLRSSATYEQYF
TRBJ1-5,TRBV21-1,CASSKALVGPTHSNQPQHF
TRBJ2-1,TRBV5-4,CASSTSGNNEQFF
TRBJ2-3,TRBV27,CASSTTSGYTDTQYF
TRBJ2-7,TRBV29-1,CSVAYDHEQYF
TRBJ1-1,TRBV13,CASSFSTRGGTEAFF
TRBJ2-5,TRBV2,CASSEEGWETQYF
TRBJ2-7,TRBV19,CASSLGTSSYEQYF
TRBJ2-7,TRBV4-1,CASSQPDRASYEQYF
TRBJ1-1,TRBV4-1,CASSQDAGNTEAFF
TRBJ2-2,TRBV7-6,CASSLLGQGEYFSRTGELFF
TRBJ2-1,TRBV28,CASSSPWRATYNEQFF
TRBJ2-7,TRBV6-1,CASSEFLDRGNEQYF
TRBJ2-7,TRBV4-1,CASSQEQTYEQYF
TRBJ1-1,TRBV30,CAWSVGPTEAFF
TRBJ2-1,TRBV5-1,CASSLSQMGYEQFF
TRBJ2-7,TRBV27,CASSPRTGGDAEQYF
TRBJ2-2,TRBV14,CASSQDRRELFF
TRBJ1-2,TRBV6-5,CASSGRDRDGYTF
TRBJ2-5,TRBV19,CASSMSLAGVGKTQYF
TRBJ1-1,TRBV27,CASSTGPRYTEAFF
TRBJ1-1,TRBV5-6,CASSLLPNTEAFF
TRBJ2-7,TRBV4-1,CASSRPETGRYEQYF
TRBJ2-1,TRBV4-1,CASSQGTSGSNEQFF
TRBJ2-7,TRBV19,CASSITGSYEQYF